The 11 T cell receptor beta chains below come from one sample, sequenced in a study of T cell changes during pregnancy in multiple sclerosis. Only in-frame clones appear in the TCRdb table, and some are missing; sequencing was by immunoSEQ multiplex PCR. Of tens of thousands of clones in the sample, 75% to 90% were seen once. The source was CD4+ T cells from peripheral blood mononuclear cells, collected in the first trimester of pregnancy. The source of these receptors is a female donor with multiple sclerosis, enrolled in a pregnancy study.

The chain links TRBV2 to TRBJ1-4; maybe TRBD1 (6 bases). V was clipped by 2 bases and J by 4 bases, with 14 bases between them. The germline V gene encodes CDR1 SNHLY and CDR2 FYNNEI. The length of the CDR3 is 16 residues. The CDR3: CASSEKRQVVNEKLFF. The CDR3 DNA is TGTGCCAGCAGTGAAAAGCGACAGGTCGTTAATGAAAAACTGTTTTTT.

The chain couples TRBV7-3 to TRBJ2-3, with D uncertain. From germline, CDR1 is SGHTA and CDR2 FQGTGA. Deletions cut 3 bases from V and 0 bases from J, with 7 bases between. The CDR3 covers 14 residues. CDR3 residues: CASSLSESTDTQYF. The CDR3 DNA reads TGTGCCAGCAGCTTGTCGGAGAGCACAGATACGCAGTATTTT.

V and J are TRBV6-1 and TRBJ2-1, with a possible D match to TRBD2 (6 bases). Deletions cut 7 bases from V and 7 bases from J, with 20 bases between. Per the germline V gene, CDR1 is MNHNS and CDR2 is SASEGT. The CDR3 spans 15 residues. The CDR3 coding sequence is TGTGCCAGCACCCCGAGGTCCCCGGAGGGAAATGAGCAGTTCTTC. This gives the protein CASTPRSPEGNEQFF.

The rearrangement joins TRBV28 to TRBJ2-1, with a tentative D call TRBD2 (5 bases). V gave up 8 bases and J gave up 2 bases, with 10 bases separating them. Germline CDR1 and CDR2: MDHEN and SYDVKM. The CDR3 contains 13 residues. As DNA, the CDR3 is TGTGCCAGCCTGGACTGGACCTACAATGAGCAGTTCTTC. Translation: CASLDWTYNEQFF.

The chain joins TRBV7-2 to TRBJ1-4; 9 bases fit TRBD1. V shed 4 bases and J 5 bases; nucleotides not matched to a gene: 2. CDR1 and CDR2 from the germline V gene are SGHTA and FQGNSA. This CDR3 has 14 amino acids. In DNA, the CDR3 is TGTGCCAGCAGCTCGGGGACAGGGAATGAAAAACTGTTTTTT. It translates to CASSSGTGNEKLFF.

V is TRBV6-1 and J is TRBJ1-1, with a possible D match to TRBD1 (6 bases). The CDR3 consists of 12 residues. Germline V lookup: CDR1 MNHNS, CDR2 SASEGT. V was clipped by 1 base and J by 11 bases, with 11 bases between them. The CDR3 coding sequence is TGTGCCAGCAGTGAAGACAGGGTAACGGCTTTCTTT. Its protein is CASSEDRVTAFF.

The chain carries TRBV11-2 and TRBJ1-1, with 7 bases that match TRBD1. This CDR3 is built from 15 residues. Trimming took 1 base from V and 1 from J; bases not matched to a gene: 3. Looked up from germline, CDR1 is SGHAT and CDR2 is FQNNGV. Here the CDR3 reads CASSLGGTANTEAFF. The CDR3 nucleotides are TGTGCCAGCAGCTTAGGTGGGACAGCGAACACTGAAGCTTTCTTT.

This chain uses TRBV6-1 with TRBJ2-7; D is unclear. Deletions cut 4 bases from V and 3 bases from J, with 4 bases between. The CDR3 has 11 amino acids. Germline V gene data show CDR1 as MNHNS and CDR2 as SASEGT. CDR3 sequence (DNA): TGTGCCAGCAGTGTAAACTACGAGCAGTACTTC. Amino acids: CASSVNYEQYF.

The rearrangement links TRBV4-2 to TRBJ2-7, with a weak D call TRBD1 (5 bases). The CDR3 sequence is 15 residues long. Germline V CDR1 and CDR2: LGHNA, YNFKEQ. V lost 1 base, J lost 3 bases, and 13 bases lay in between. The CDR3 DNA sequence: TGTGCCAGCAGCCAAGCTACTGGACAAAACTACGAGCAGTACTTC. As protein: CASSQATGQNYEQYF.

This clone came up a few times. The chain combines TRBV7-9 with TRBJ1-1, with a possible D match to TRBD1 (5 bases). The CDR3 extends over 14 amino acids. V was shortened by 1 base and J by 4 bases, with 10 bases between the two germline ends. Germline V gene sequence: CDR1 SEHNR, CDR2 FQNEAQ (reference sequence). The CDR3 loop is CASSLVQGGTEAFF. CDR3 DNA: TGTGCCAGCAGCTTAGTTCAGGGAGGCACTGAAGCTTTCTTT. The full variable domain, rest sourced from reference TRBV7-9 and TRBJ1-1, is DTGVSQNPRHKITKRGQNVTFRCDPISEHNRLYWYRQTLGQGPEFLTYFQNEAQLEKSRLLSDRFSAERPKGSFSTLEIQRTEQGDSAMYLCASSLVQGGTEAFFGQGTRLTVV.

The rearrangement uses TRBV10-3 and TRBJ2-7, with 8 nucleotides matching TRBD1. Germline CDR1 ENHRY, CDR2 SYGVKD. V shed 4 bases, J shed 2 bases, and the junction held 4 bases outside the gene matches. The CDR3 has 14 residues. The CDR3 protein is CAISGQGITYEQYF. Written as DNA, the CDR3 is TGTGCCATCAGTGGACAGGGGATTACCTACGAGCAGTACTTC.